This T cell receptor beta chain was recovered during a study of OX40 agonist ivuxolimab in advanced cancers. Study details: At 0.01 to 10 mg/kg, ivuxolimab was administered intravenously to patients every 2 weeks. Anti-PD-1, anti-PD-L1 or anti-CTLA-4 therapy given earlier was allowed, and 30% to 45% had some. Three patients responded partially, comprising one with hepatocellular carcinoma and two with cutaneous melanoma. Findings of the study overall: Averaging showed that CD8+ T cells had more expanded clones than CD4+ did.

About this clone: What it binds is not known. One junction end disagrees with the germline gene, perhaps due to a read error.

CDR1 is WNHNN and CDR2 is SYGVQD in the germline V gene (reference sequence). The CDR3 is 11 amino acids. Clones were sequenced by immunoSEQ multiplex PCR, and TCRdb holds only the in-frame ones, with some missing. This sample has about 88,000 clones; approximately 85% occur once, and the top ten carry about 0.22%. The V and J genes are TRBV10-1 and TRBJ2-7; tentative D call: TRBD2 (6 bases). This TCR came from an adult with an advanced solid tumor such as melanoma, head and neck, liver or kidney cancer. Material: CD4+ or CD8+ T cells sorted from blood, obtained in a trial of the OX40 agonist ivuxolimab. The CDR3 DNA reads as TGCGCCAGCAGGGGGGAGGACACCCGTTCCTTC. This encodes CASRGEDTRSF.